The T cell receptor beta chain under discussion was sequenced for a study of spatial heterogeneity in lung cancer. In germline, CDR1 is ENHRY, CDR2 SYGVKD. Trimming pared 7 bases from V and 4 bases from J, leaving 13 bases between. The CDR3 is 13 amino acids. This clonotype was detected a few times. What it binds is unknown. Each molecule of TCR cDNA was tagged with one unique molecular identifier. TCRdb redid the calling of the 5' RACE reads with MiXCR, one entry per CDR3 protein. The table lists approximately 9,500 distinct CDR3 sequences, 8% of them singletons. Study results and limitations: Tracking of ubiquitous and regional nonsynonymous mutations by counts of ubiquitous and regional expanded TCRs, respectively, was seen. Counts of expanded alpha and beta TCRs within tumors tracked the tumor nonsynonymous mutation count.

Time point here: sample taken at primary tumor resection. Untreated early-stage non-small cell lung cancer patients, some 70 in total, were the donors. The study sequenced unsorted whole RNA from tumor, nontumor lung or frozen PBMC. The chain links TRBV10-3 to TRBJ1-1; TRBD1 is a possible D gene (5 bases). This TCR was sampled from a male donor with early-stage non-small cell lung cancer. Here the sequenced sample was lung tumor tissue, taken at surgery. The CDR3 protein is CAITGTDFTEAFF. The CDR3 DNA reads as TGTGCCATCACCGGGACCGACTTCACTGAAGCTTTCTTT.